One TCR beta chain is described in this entry. Expressed TCRB transcripts were sequenced after all isolated RNA was converted to cDNA. The data were produced by immunoSEQ multiplex PCR, yet TCRdb's version contains in-frame clones alone and is incomplete. The sample contains hundreds of thousands of clones, around 68% of which appear only once. Germline CDR1 reads SGDLS; CDR2 reads YYNGEE. This CDR3 comprises 13 residues. V lost 0 bases to trimming and J lost 2 bases, with 6 bases between them. The data derive from a study of beta chain features in type 1 diabetes. This chain joins TRBV9 and TRBJ2-7; D ambiguous. Material for sequencing was naive CD4+ T cells from blood. This TCR came from a man aged 25 to 45 in good health. This CDR3 reads CASSVATTYEQYF. The CDR3 DNA sequence: TGTGCCAGCAGCGTAGCCACTACCTACGAGCAGTACTTC.